This is a list of T cell receptor beta chains from one sample in a study of blood T cell repertoires in COVID-19. Here immunoSEQ multiplex PCR was the method, and the copy in TCRdb shows in-frame clones only, minus some. This sample has roughly 110,000 clones, with 80% to 85% found just once. The source material was peripheral blood. These receptors were collected from a man aged 70 or older with acute or convalescent COVID-19. Both conserved end residues are trimmed from each CDR3.

>TRBV21-1
ASSSPGTPTPNQPQH
>TRBV27
ASGGGANRDIQY
>TRBV24-1
ATSDRASPHRDTQY
>TRBV7-6
ASSLSSRQTNYGYT
>TRBV10-1
ASSPDLGSVAYNSPLH
>TRBV12-3/TRBV12-4
ASSSSFTDTQY
>TRBV11-2
ASSFFPQDTQY
>TRBV9
ASSPGTGTHQPQH
>TRBV13
ASSLGTSGAQTQY
>TRBV5-6
ASSTGTGSGFYTIY
>TRBV5-1
ASSLWADSYEQY
>TRBV19
ASSIVGVRNTEAF
>TRBV7-9
ASSLEPYGYT
>TRBV6-4
ATPDRGRSNTEAF
>TRBV5-1
ASSSPITTGKHYEQY
>TRBV7-3
ASSFTEVDTQY
>TRBV14
ASSQVRLVDTQY
>TRBV5-4
ASSFRTSGVEQY
>TRBV5-7
ASSLNTRQGSNQPQH
>TRBV5-4
ASSLGGAASGNTIY
>TRBV2
ASSEAGGRDTQY
>TRBV2
ASVRQGQIGETQY
>TRBV19
ASRVQGSNQPQH
>TRBV10-3
AISESSGGQLSTDTQY
>TRBV7-9
ASSLKPGGLHNEQF
>TRBV7-8
ASSFTGDGYT
>TRBV7-9
ASSPQGNNGYT
>TRBV27
ASSSPAGLAGGRDEQF
>TRBV19
ASGQLEHSNQPQH
>TRBV12-3/TRBV12-4
ASSFGRSNIQY
>TRBV6-5
ASSYVTGAGEQY
>TRBV29-1
SVGDMDSPLH
>TRBV5-4
ASSLTAPNEKLF
>TRBV11-2
ASSPRAGGQETQY
>TRBV7-9
ASSPTGDRATGELF
>TRBV2
ASRKETGVPKETQY
>TRBV29-1
SAVGLAGYEQF
>TRBV13
ASSLGDSSYEQY
>TRBV5-1
ASSSGQGAQNSPLH
>TRBV9
ASSAGLAGMVSYEQY
>TRBV18
ASSPRGVTESYEQY
>TRBV7-3
ASSPQGFVNEQF
>TRBV9
ASSVDRGNEQY
>TRBV5-1
ASSPAGGSYNEQF